The entry below gives a single T cell receptor (beta chain) sequence along with its context. With 7 bases clipped from V and 1 base from J, the junction kept 13 bases outside the gene matches. The CDR3 is 18 amino acids. Looked up from germline, CDR1 is LNHNV and CDR2 is YYDKDF (reference sequence). The study recruited people aged about 18 to 95 years across under 25 US areas. Either two negative PCRs, clearance, or symptom resolution qualified Cohort 3 donors as recovered. This sample is drawn from a study of blood T cell repertoires in COVID-19. Across the study: The United States, Italy and Spain were the sources of the acute and convalescent COVID-19 samples.

Authors' analysis steps: Nucleated cell counts were estimated from reference gene primer amplification. Some clones are missing from TCRdb's copy, which holds only in-frame ones; the method was immunoSEQ multiplex PCR. Clone size and V and J calls were adopted from that table, with D and trimming inferred from the DNA. The sample lists around 450,000 clones; around 90% were seen once. The gene calls are TRBV15 and TRBJ2-3; 11 nucleotides agree with TRBD2. The specimen was PBMCs or T cells enriched from blood (not recorded which). The source is a man younger than 30 who had recovered from COVID-19. The CDR3 coding sequence is TGTGCCACCAAGACCCTGACTAGCGGGAAATTAGGCACAGATACGCAGTATTTT. This translates into CATKTLTSGKLGTDTQYF.